Listed below are T cell receptor beta chains from one sample, sequenced in a study of T-cell reconstitution after alpha-beta-depleted transplantation in children. TCRdb analysed the PCR reads with MiXCR anew, one entry per CDR3 protein. Of 200,000 to 250,000 distinct CDR3 sequences detected, 11% appear once; the ten largest clones hold 28%. Material: PBMCs, obtained before TCRalphabeta/CD19-depleted stem cell transplant. The receptors derive from a child in the first two years of life with acute myeloid leukemia, due to receive a stem cell transplant. Both conserved end residues are part of each CDR3. D genes are given only for firm matches. Some rows have no size entry. The others give once, few or many, or a class for an expanded clone.

>TRBD1|many|TRBJ1-5|TRBV19
TGTGCCAGTAGTATAGGACTGGACAGGGCATATCAGCCCCAGCATTTT
CASSIGLDRAYQPQHF
>NA|many|TRBJ2-5|TRBV5-4
TGTGCCAGCAGCTTAAGTGGCGGGGTGGTAGAGACCCAGTACTTC
CASSLSGGVVETQYF
>NA|many|TRBJ1-3|TRBV29-1
TGCAGCGTCGAACAGAGCTCTGGAAACACCATATATTTT
CSVEQSSGNTIYF
>NA|many|TRBJ1-5|TRBV20-1
TGCAGTGCTAGGGCCGGGATCCCCAAATATAGCAATCAGCCCCAGCATTTT
CSARAGIPKYSNQPQHF
>NA|NA|TRBJ2-7|TRBV9
TGTGCCAGCAGCGTAAACCCCGGTAGCGCAGACGAGCAGTACTTC
CASSVNPGSADEQYF
>NA|NA|TRBJ2-3|TRBV5-1
TGCGCCAGCACCGACCTGAAAGCCGCAGATACGCAGTATTTT
CASTDLKAADTQYF
>NA|many|TRBJ2-7|TRBV4-2
TGTGCCAGCAGCCCCCTCACTAGCACCGCTAGGGAGCAGTACTTC
CASSPLTSTAREQYF
>NA|many|TRBJ2-7|TRBV24-1
TGTGCCACCAGTGACCCCCGATCGGGAGTCGGGGAGCAGTACTTC
CATSDPRSGVGEQYF
>NA|medium-sized|TRBJ1-5|TRBV28
TGTGCCAGCAGTCCCCCCTTTGGACAAGATCCTAGCAATCAGCCCCAGCATTTT
CASSPPFGQDPSNQPQHF
>NA|NA|TRBJ2-2|TRBV7-3
TGTGCCAGCAGCTACCGGGCCGACGACACCGGGGAGCTGTTTTTT
CASSYRADDTGELFF
>NA|many|TRBJ2-1|TRBV5-1
TGCGCCAGCAGCCCTATGGGGATTAATGAGCAGTTCTTC
CASSPMGINEQFF
>NA|many|TRBJ2-1|TRBV7-2
TGTGCCAGCAGCTTAGCGGGAGGCTACAATGAGCAGTTCTTC
CASSLAGGYNEQFF
>NA|many|TRBJ2-1|TRBV7-9
TGTGCCAGCAGCTTTGGGAGTCCGCCCTACAATGAGCAGTTCTTC
CASSFGSPPYNEQFF
>TRBD2|many|TRBJ2-2|TRBV20-1
TGCAGTGCTAGAGCCCCTGGACTAGCGGGAGTCGGCGGGGAGCTGTTTTTT
CSARAPGLAGVGGELFF
>NA|many|TRBJ2-5|TRBV24-1
TGTGCCACCAGTGATGTCGGGATCGGGCAAGAGACCCAGTACTTC
CATSDVGIGQETQYF
>TRBD2|many|TRBJ2-1|TRBV23-1
TGCGCCAGCAGTCACCCCTCGCGCGGGAGGCACAATGAGCAGTTCTTC
CASSHPSRGRHNEQFF
>NA|many|TRBJ2-5|TRBV20-1
TGCAGTGCTAGACATATGTACCTTCGGGGCAAGACCCAGTACTTC
CSARHMYLRGKTQYF
>NA|many|TRBJ1-1|TRBV5-1
TGCGCCAGCGCGGGCGAAGCAAACACTGAAGCTTTCTTT
CASAGEANTEAFF
>NA|many|TRBJ1-5|TRBV12-3/TRBV12-4
TGTGCCAGCAGCCCTACAGGGATCAATCAGCCCCAGCATTTT
CASSPTGINQPQHF
>NA|many|TRBJ2-1|TRBV4-1
TGCGCCAGCAGCCAAAGTTTAGCGTCAGCCCTCTACAATGAGCAGTTCTTC
CASSQSLASALYNEQFF
>NA|many|TRBJ2-1|TRBV5-1
TGCGCCAGCAGCTTCGACTACCAGCTTAATGAGCAGTTCTTC
CASSFDYQLNEQFF
>TRBD1|few|TRBJ1-6|TRBV7-2
TGTGCCAGCAGCTTAAGACCGGGACAGGGGATTTCACCCCTCCACTTT
CASSLRPGQGISPLHF
>TRBD2|many|TRBJ2-7|TRBV20-1
TGCAGTGCCCCCATTCCCTTAGCGGGCGAGCAGTACTTC
CSAPIPLAGEQYF
>TRBD2|many|TRBJ2-7|TRBV6-5
TGTGCCAGCAGTTACTTCCCGCTTCCGGGACTAGCGGCCCGCTACGAGCAGTACTTC
CASSYFPLPGLAARYEQYF
>NA|many|TRBJ1-3|TRBV20-1
TGCAGTGCTAGAGGCGGGGGGAGGCACTCTGGAAACACCATATATTTT
CSARGGGRHSGNTIYF
>TRBD1|NA|TRBJ2-7|TRBV5-4
TGTGCCAGCAGCACCAACAGGGGGCGCTTCTCCTACGAGCAGTACTTC
CASSTNRGRFSYEQYF